A single sample is the source of the 25 T cell receptor beta chains below, sequenced in a study of blood T cell repertoires in COVID-19. Data came from immunoSEQ multiplex PCR; TCRdb stores just in-frame clones and leaves some out. This table has around 200,000 clones, roughly 90% appearing once. Sequencing was done on a sample of PBMCs or T cells enriched from blood (not recorded which). The origin of the receptors is a woman aged 25-40 years who had recovered from COVID-19.

This chain connects TRBV3-1 (or the pseudogene TRBV3-2) to TRBJ2-5, with 8 bases matching TRBD2. V was clipped by 0 bases and J by 6 bases; unmatched bases: 6. The CDR3 totals 15 residues. CDR1 is LGHDT, CDR2 YNNKEL, per germline (reference sequence). CDR3 bases: TGTGCCAGCAGCCAAGATCGAAGCGGGGGTAAGACCCAGTACTTC. Protein product: CASSQDRSGGKTQYF.

This sequence joins TRBV6-2 or TRBV6-3 and TRBJ1-1; 7 bases fit TRBD1. Losses at the gene ends were 0 bases for V and 1 base for J; bases not matched to a gene: 5. This CDR3 comprises 16 residues. CDR1 is MNHEY and CDR2 is SVGEGT in the germline V gene. The CDR3 DNA sequence: TGTGCCAGCAGTTACTCCGGCAGGACAGGGAACACTGAAGCTTTCTTT. Translation gives CASSYSGRTGNTEAFF.

The chain uses TRBV6-5 and TRBJ1-2; 7 bases fit TRBD1. The germline V gene encodes CDR1 MNHEY and CDR2 SVGAGI. The length of the CDR3 is 13 residues. With V trimmed by 2 bases and J by 4 bases, 1 base remained unmatched. CDR3 residues: CASSYDRAYGYTF. The CDR3 DNA follows: TGTGCCAGCAGTTACGACAGGGCCTATGGCTACACCTTC.

The CDR3 sequence: CASSPPRGNTEAFF. The CDR3, as DNA: TGTGCCAGCAGCCCACCGCGCGGGAACACTGAAGCTTTCTTT. The rearrangement joins TRBV11-2 to TRBJ1-1; D unresolved. V lost 5 bases and J lost 1, with 11 bases in between. The CDR3 has 14 residues. In germline, CDR1 is SGHAT, CDR2 FQNNGV.

The V gene is TRBV2, the J gene TRBJ2-3, with TRBD2 as a possible D gene (7 bases). Looked up from germline, CDR1 is SNHLY and CDR2 is FYNNEI. The CDR3 spans 15 residues. Trimming pared 8 bases from V and 2 bases from J, leaving 17 bases between. The CDR3 spells CASGGDIEFTDTQYF. Written as DNA, the CDR3 is TGTGCCAGCGGGGGGGACATAGAATTCACAGATACGCAGTATTTT. Looking up the rest from reference TRBV2 and TRBJ2-3 gives the full variable domain: EPEVTQTPSHQVTQMGQEVILRCVPISNHLYFYWYRQILGQKVEFLVSFYNNEISEKSEIFDDQFSVERPDGSNFTLKIRSTKLEDSAMYFCASGGDIEFTDTQYFGPGTRLTVL.

This chain links TRBV19 with TRBJ2-4, with D perhaps matching TRBD1 (6 bases). The CDR3 is 14 residues long. Trimming cost V 8 bases and J 0 bases, with 11 bases left between them. Germline CDR1 reads LNHDA; CDR2 reads SQIVND (reference sequence). The CDR3: CASDTGIAKNIQYF. In DNA, the CDR3 is TGTGCCAGTGACACAGGGATAGCCAAAAACATTCAGTACTTC.

The V gene is TRBV19, the J gene TRBJ1-1; D is unresolved. Germline loops: CDR1 LNHDA, CDR2 SQIVND (reference sequence). The V end was cut by 8 bases, the J end by 5 bases, with 6 bases between. The length of the CDR3 is 10 residues. The CDR3 spells CASASTEAFF. The CDR3 nucleotides read TGTGCCAGTGCCAGTACTGAAGCTTTCTTT. Together with reference TRBV19 and TRBJ1-1, the CDR3 gives the full variable domain: DGGITQSPKYLFRKEGQNVTLSCEQNLNHDAMYWYRQDPGQGLRLIYYSQIVNDFQKGDIAEGYSVSREKKESFPLTVTSAQKNPTAFYLCASASTEAFFGQGTRLTVV.

This chain joins TRBV4-1 and TRBJ1-4; 8 bases line up with TRBD1. Germline V gene sequence: CDR1 MGHRA, CDR2 YSYEKL. With V trimmed by 1 base and J by 5 bases, 6 bases remained unmatched. The CDR3 length is 16 residues. CDR3 nucleotides: TGCGCCAGCAGCCAAGTTGCTACAGGGGGGAATGAAAAACTGTTTTTT. Amino acids: CASSQVATGGNEKLFF.

This rearrangement joins TRBV4-2 to TRBJ1-1, with D unclear. Germline V gene lookup returns CDR1 LGHNA and CDR2 YNFKEQ. The CDR3 sequence is 18 residues long. Trimming took 0 bases from V and 12 from J, leaving 29 bases between them. The CDR3 is CASSQDLRGNRRGGSTFF. The CDR3 DNA sequence: TGTGCCAGCAGCCAAGATCTCAGAGGGAATAGGCGGGGAGGTTCGACTTTCTTT.

The count of this clone is one. The chain couples TRBV7-9 to TRBJ2-1, with TRBD2 matching over 14 bases. Germline lookup yields CDR1 SEHNR and CDR2 FQNEAQ (reference sequence). The V gene end was trimmed by 3 bases and the J gene end by 6 bases; junction bases not matched to a gene: 1. This CDR3 contains 15 residues. CDR3 region: CASSLTSGGANEQFF. The CDR3 DNA sequence: TGTGCCAGCAGCTTGACTAGCGGGGGGGCCAATGAGCAGTTCTTC. The full variable domain, completed using reference TRBV7-9 and TRBJ2-1, is DTGVSQNPRHKITKRGQNVTFRCDPISEHNRLYWYRQTLGQGPEFLTYFQNEAQLEKSRLLSDRFSAERPKGSFSTLEIQRTEQGDSAMYLCASSLTSGGANEQFFGPGTRLTVL.

The gene calls are TRBV6-4 and TRBJ2-1; 10 positions agree with TRBD2. From germline, CDR1 is MRHNA and CDR2 SNTAGT. This CDR3 comprises 15 residues. The ends lost 2 bases at V and 3 bases at J; junction bases unmatched: 1. The CDR3 loop reads CASSDASGGYNEQFF. The CDR3 bases are TGTGCCAGCAGTGACGCTAGCGGGGGCTACAATGAGCAGTTCTTC.

This chain links TRBV28 with TRBJ1-1; D possibly corresponds to TRBD1 (6 bases). CDR3 length: 14 residues. The V and J ends lost 5 bases and 8 bases respectively, with 18 bases between them. The V gene's germline CDR1 is MDHEN and CDR2 SYDVKM. The CDR3 DNA is TGTGCCAGCAGTATTTTGACGACAGGAGTCGAAGCTTTCTTT. It encodes CASSILTTGVEAFF. Looking up the rest from reference TRBV28 and TRBJ1-1 gives the full variable domain: DVKVTQSSRYLVKRTGEKVFLECVQDMDHENMFWYRQDPGLGLRLIYFSYDVKMKEKGDIPEGYSVSREKKERFSLILESASTNQTSMYLCASSILTTGVEAFFGQGTRLTVV.

This sequence joins TRBV5-4 and TRBJ2-5, with TRBD1 matching over 7 bases. Germline assignment: CDR1 SGHNT and CDR2 YYREEE (reference sequence). This CDR3 is 17 amino acids long. Unmatched junction bases numbered 13, after V lost 4 bases and J lost 1 base. CDR3 DNA: TGTGCCAGCAGCCGGAGGCTGGGAAGGGACAGCCAAGAGACCCAGTACTTC. This translates into CASSRRLGRDSQETQYF.

The V and J genes are TRBV28 and TRBJ1-6, with D unclear. Looked up from germline, CDR1 is MDHEN and CDR2 is SYDVKM. V lost 7 bases and J lost 9, with 16 bases in between. The CDR3 loop spans 14 amino acids. CDR3 DNA sequence: TGTGCCAGCACCACTGGTGGTGTCGGTTCACCCCTCCACTTT. This gives the protein CASTTGGVGSPLHF.

The chain recombines TRBV18 with TRBJ2-3, with D uncertain. Deletions cut 2 bases from V and 4 bases from J, with 10 bases between. The CDR3 runs 14 residues. Germline assignment: CDR1 KGHSH and CDR2 LQKENI. Here the CDR3 reads CASSPANRPDTQYF. CDR3 in DNA: TGTGCCAGCTCACCAGCAAACAGACCAGATACGCAGTATTTT.

V and J are TRBV11-2 and TRBJ1-6; D unresolved. Germline values: CDR1 SGHAT, CDR2 FQNNGV. V gave up 7 bases and J gave up 3 bases, with 10 bases separating them. The CDR3 covers 14 residues. The CDR3 coding sequence is TGTGCCAGCACCCAAAACAGCTATAATTCACCCCTCCACTTT. This sequence encodes CASTQNSYNSPLHF.

A remark on this clone: Within the sample, other DNA sequences also encode this same CDR3. This chain joins TRBV5-1 and TRBJ1-2; TRBD1 matches 7 bases. Germline V CDR1 and CDR2: SGHRS, YFSETQ. The J segment lost 3 bases and the V segment lost 3 bases, leaving 5 bases of the junction unmatched. The CDR3 length is 14 residues. DNA for the CDR3: TGCGCCAGCAGCTCCCGGGACAGTCACTATGGCTACACCTTC. This gives the protein CASSSRDSHYGYTF.

The chain has TRBV11-2 and TRBJ1-2, with a tentative D call TRBD1 (6 bases). The germline gives CDR1 SGHAT, CDR2 FQNNGV. The CDR3 covers 14 residues. V was pared by 1 base and J by 8 bases, with 14 bases between. The DNA for the CDR3 is TGTGCCAGCAGCTTAGCAGTCCGGGACACCGGCTACACCTTC. As protein: CASSLAVRDTGYTF.

The chain recombines TRBV7-6 with TRBJ1-4, with 10 bases aligning to TRBD1. V was clipped by 6 bases and J by 3 bases; unmatched bases: 1. The CDR3 sequence is 14 residues long. Germline-derived CDR1 and CDR2 are SGHVS and FNYEAQ. CDR3 nucleotides: TGTGCCAGCAGGGGGACAGGGGCTAATGAAAAACTGTTTTTT. Protein product: CASRGTGANEKLFF.

V gene TRBV2 combines with J gene TRBJ1-2, with 7 bases that match TRBD1. The CDR3 sequence is 13 residues long. From germline, CDR1 is SNHLY and CDR2 FYNNEI. The ends lost 6 bases at V and 4 bases at J; junction bases unmatched: 5. CDR3 DNA: TGTGCCAGCAGGGCGGGACAGTTCTATGGCTACACCTTC. It codes for CASRAGQFYGYTF.

V is TRBV6-6 and J is TRBJ1-5, with 11 positions matching TRBD1. This CDR3 has 15 amino acids. The V gene's germline CDR1 is MNHNY and CDR2 SVGAGI (reference sequence). Unmatched junction bases numbered 5, after V lost 4 bases and J lost 6 bases. The CDR3 sequence is CASSFGQGAVQPQHF. The CDR3 coding sequence is TGTGCCAGCAGTTTTGGACAGGGGGCGGTTCAGCCCCAGCATTTT.

The V call is TRBV6-4, the J call TRBJ2-3, with a weak D call TRBD2 (6 bases). CDR1 and CDR2 (germline): MRHNA, SNTAGT. The CDR3 covers 14 residues. V lost 5 bases to trimming and J lost 4 bases, with 13 bases between them. The CDR3 here is CASSTSRDPDTQYF. In nucleotides, the CDR3 is TGTGCCAGCAGTACTAGCAGGGACCCAGATACGCAGTATTTT.

This chain uses TRBV4-1 with TRBJ2-1, with a tentative D call TRBD2 (6 bases). Per the germline V gene, CDR1 is MGHRA and CDR2 is YSYEKL. Deletions cut 2 bases from V and 15 bases from J, with 11 bases between. The CDR3 is made up of 11 amino acids. The CDR3 coding sequence is TGCGCCAGCAGCCAAAGGGACGGGAGGTTCTTC. It translates to CASSQRDGRFF.

The CDR3 bases are TGTGCCAGCTCAAGGGGTACGGGAGCCAAAAACATTCAGTACTTC. Encoded protein: CASSRGTGAKNIQYF. The rearrangement uses TRBV18 and TRBJ2-4, with D perhaps TRBD1 (5 bases). Looked up from germline, CDR1 is KGHSH and CDR2 is LQKENI. The CDR3 runs to 15 residues. V lost 5 bases to trimming and J lost 0 bases, with 11 bases between them. Combining the CDR3 with reference TRBV18 and TRBJ2-4 gives the whole variable domain NAGVMQNPRHLVRRRGQEARLRCSPMKGHSHVYWYRQLPEEGLKFMVYLQKENIIDESGMPKERFSAEFPKEGPSILRIQQVVRGDSAAYFCASSRGTGAKNIQYFGAGTRLSVL.

This sequence joins TRBV13 and TRBJ2-4, with a weak D call TRBD1 (5 bases). The CDR3 spans 15 residues. The germline V gene encodes CDR1 PRHDT and CDR2 FYEKMQ (reference sequence). V lost 5 bases to trimming and J lost 7 bases, with 18 bases between them. Written as DNA, the CDR3 is TGTGCCAGCAGCGCCCGGACATCGAGTGATAACATTCAGTACTTC. Translating gives CASSARTSSDNIQYF.